The rows below give T cell receptor beta chains drawn from one sample of a study of beta chain features in type 1 diabetes. The assay was immunoSEQ multiplex PCR, and TCRdb's table has in-frame clones only and misses some. This sample carries under 50,000 clones, 51% of them seen once, and the ten largest clones take less than 2.5%. Sequencing was carried out using Tregs from blood. These receptors all come from a woman aged 18-29 years in good health. The CDR3 runs from the conserved cysteine through the conserved F or W. Each record gives: D gene, J gene, clone size, CDR3 length, V gene, CDR3 protein, CDR3 DNA. The D gene is left open where the match is weak. A row's size may be missing; if present it is once, few, many or a size class.

TRBD1,TRBJ1-1,.,14,TRBV5-1,CASSLGQGTTEAFF,TGCGCCAGCAGCTTGGGACAGGGGACCACTGAAGCTTTCTTT
TRBD1,TRBJ2-7,.,13,TRBV6-5,CASSAGGQGEQYF,TGTGCCAGCAGCGCAGGGGGCCAGGGCGAGCAGTACTTC
TRBD2,TRBJ2-1,.,15,TRBV28,CASSPAGEAGNEQFF,TGTGCCAGCAGCCCAGCGGGAGAGGCGGGCAATGAGCAGTTCTTC
TRBD2,TRBJ2-1,once,15,TRBV7-6,CASSPGGTSKYEQFF,TGTGCCAGCAGCCCGGGTGGGACTAGTAAATATGAGCAGTTCTTC
TRBD1,TRBJ1-1,.,12,TRBV2,CASSARTGRAFF,TGTGCCAGCAGCGCCCGGACAGGTCGAGCTTTCTTT
.,TRBJ1-5,.,15,TRBV7-9,CASSLDGLQGQPQHF,TGTGCCAGCAGTCTGGACGGGCTTCAGGGGCAGCCCCAGCATTTT
TRBD1,TRBJ1-1,medium-sized,14,TRBV10-3,CAIRGGQGNTEAFF,TGTGCCATCAGAGGGGGACAGGGGAACACTGAAGCTTTCTTT
TRBD1,TRBJ1-6,.,14,TRBV6-5,CASSLEGTGSPLHF,TGTGCCAGCAGTCTTGAGGGGACAGGATCACCCCTCCACTTT
TRBD2,TRBJ2-7,.,12,TRBV7-9,CASSLGTSEQYF,TGTGCCAGCAGCTTAGGGACTAGCGAGCAGTACTTC
.,TRBJ2-7,.,15,TRBV6-1,CASSGWDLLSNEQYF,TGTGCCAGCAGTGGCTGGGACTTATTGTCTAACGAGCAGTACTTC
TRBD1,TRBJ2-3,.,12,TRBV5-6,CASSGGQGTQYF,TGTGCCAGCAGCGGAGGACAGGGGACGCAGTATTTT
.,TRBJ2-7,few,14,TRBV29-1,CSVVRSVGLYEQYF,TGCAGCGTTGTACGGTCAGTGGGGCTCTACGAGCAGTACTTC
.,TRBJ2-2,.,12,TRBV6-1,CASRAYPGELFF,TGTGCCAGCAGAGCCTACCCCGGGGAGCTGTTTTTT
.,TRBJ2-3,.,16,TRBV5-5,CASSLFLAGRTDTQYF,TGTGCCAGCAGCCTGTTCTTGGCGGGGCGCACAGATACGCAGTATTTT
.,TRBJ1-2,.,14,TRBV7-8,CASSSQGSNYGYTF,TGTGCCAGCAGCTCGCAGGGATCTAACTATGGCTACACCTTC
.,TRBJ2-5,once,15,TRBV5-1,CASRYGRPPQETQYF,TGCGCCAGCAGATACGGGAGACCCCCTCAAGAGACCCAGTACTTC
TRBD1,TRBJ2-7,few,16,TRBV28,CASSLWGTGIIYEQYF,TGTGCCAGCAGTTTATGGGGGACAGGGATAATCTACGAGCAGTACTTC
.,TRBJ2-3,.,13,TRBV5-1,CASSLEYSDTQYF,TGCGCCAGCAGCTTGGAATACTCCGATACGCAGTATTTT
TRBD1,TRBJ1-5,.,15,TRBV2,CASSDQGAGSQPQHF,TGTGCCAGCAGTGATCAGGGGGCCGGGAGTCAGCCCCAGCATTTT
TRBD1,TRBJ2-3,few,15,TRBV7-3,CASSTNRGRTDTQYF,TGTGCCAGCAGCACCAACAGGGGTAGGACAGATACGCAGTATTTT
TRBD2,TRBJ2-2,once,14,TRBV30,CAWRGLAGVGELFF,TGTGCCTGGAGAGGACTAGCTGGGGTCGGGGAGCTGTTTTTT
.,TRBJ1-2,.,16,TRBV7-9,CASSKEAFTPGDGYTF,TGTGCCAGCAGTAAGGAGGCCTTTACCCCAGGGGATGGCTACACCTTC
.,TRBJ1-2,.,14,TRBV27,CASGDMTRRYGYTF,TGTGCCAGCGGCGATATGACACGACGCTATGGCTACACCTTC
TRBD2,TRBJ2-1,few,15,TRBV7-2,CASGPHRTSGNEQFF,TGTGCCAGCGGCCCTCATCGGACTAGCGGGAATGAGCAGTTCTTC
TRBD1,TRBJ2-5,.,14,TRBV11-1,CASSAQGAVETQYF,TGTGCCAGCAGCGCTCAGGGGGCCGTCGAGACCCAGTACTTC
.,TRBJ2-7,.,11,TRBV5-1,CASSTLYEQYF,TGCGCCAGCAGCACCCTCTACGAGCAGTACTTC
TRBD1,TRBJ1-2,.,14,TRBV28,CASSPGTGELGYTF,TGTGCCAGCAGTCCCGGGACAGGGGAACTTGGCTACACCTTC
.,TRBJ2-4,once,17,TRBV15,CATSRDRGARAKNIQYF,TGTGCCACCAGCAGAGATCGGGGGGCGAGGGCCAAAAACATTCAGTACTTC
.,TRBJ1-2,.,12,TRBV12-5,CASGLGLGGYTF,TGTGCTAGTGGTTTGGGGCTAGGAGGCTACACCTTC
TRBD2,TRBJ2-2,.,16,TRBV18,CASSPGTSGTAGELFF,TGTGCCAGCTCACCAGGGACTAGCGGGACGGCCGGGGAGCTGTTTTTT
TRBD1,TRBJ2-1,.,13,TRBV5-1,CASSSLQGHDTFF,TGCGCCAGCAGCTCCTTACAGGGGCACGACACCTTCTTC
TRBD1,TRBJ1-4,.,14,TRBV6-5,CASSSDRDVQKLFF,TGTGCCAGCAGCAGCGACAGGGACGTCCAAAAACTGTTTTTT
.,TRBJ2-7,.,13,TRBV2,CASSVDFSYEQYF,TGTGCCAGCAGTGTCGACTTCTCCTACGAGCAGTACTTC
.,TRBJ1-1,few,15,TRBV4-1,CASSQDRGARTEAFF,TGCGCCAGCAGCCAAGATCGGGGGGCGCGGACTGAAGCTTTCTTT
.,TRBJ2-1,few,13,TRBV5-5,CASRPWGPDEQFF,TGTGCCAGCAGACCCTGGGGGCCGGATGAGCAGTTCTTC
.,TRBJ2-7,few,14,TRBV29-1,CSVESWQGGYEQYF,TGCAGCGTTGAGAGTTGGCAGGGGGGATACGAGCAGTACTTC
.,TRBJ1-2,.,15,TRBV15,CATSRDRIGSHGYTF,TGTGCCACCAGCAGAGATCGCATCGGGAGCCATGGCTACACCTTC
TRBD1,TRBJ2-5,.,15,TRBV7-2,CASSSRYRGRETQYF,TGTGCCAGCAGCTCCAGATACAGGGGGCGGGAGACCCAGTACTTC
.,TRBJ1-5,.,16,TRBV1,CTSSTHPGHLNQPQHF,TGCACCAGCAGCACGCATCCGGGACACCTCAATCAGCCCCAGCATTTT
.,TRBJ2-4,.,15,TRBV6-1,CPSSVTGTAKNIQYF,TGTCCCAGCAGTGTTACGGGAACCGCCAAAAACATTCAGTACTTC